The present TCR beta chain was sequenced within a study of T cell responses to AZD1222 COVID-19 vaccine. On this clone: Its antigen is undetermined.

Germline-derived CDR1 and CDR2 are MNHEY and SVGEGT. J gave up 5 bases and V 6 bases, and 12 bases lay outside the gene matches. The CDR3 extends over 15 amino acids. The repertoire was sequenced with immunoSEQ multiplex PCR; TCRdb's copy has only in-frame clones and lacks some. The sample records over 85,000 clones, more than 80% being singletons. Overall study findings and caveats: Only five to seven individuals given AZD1222 were seropositive at baseline. CD4 TCRs linked to vaccination spanned spike, dominating at 160-218 and 743-854. White British donors predominated, females outnumbered males, and clonal diversity was possibly underestimated. Unmutated variant regions are reportedly targeted by nearly half of spike-specific TCRs.

The sequencing here drew on peripheral blood, taken on day 0 of AZD1222 vaccination. The receptor's source is an adult in good health. This chain links TRBV6-2 or TRBV6-3 with TRBJ2-7; 8 bases are shared with TRBD2. CDR3 loop: CASSPGTGGVNEQYF. The CDR3 nucleotides are TGTGCCAGCAGCCCCGGAACGGGAGGGGTCAACGAGCAGTACTTC.